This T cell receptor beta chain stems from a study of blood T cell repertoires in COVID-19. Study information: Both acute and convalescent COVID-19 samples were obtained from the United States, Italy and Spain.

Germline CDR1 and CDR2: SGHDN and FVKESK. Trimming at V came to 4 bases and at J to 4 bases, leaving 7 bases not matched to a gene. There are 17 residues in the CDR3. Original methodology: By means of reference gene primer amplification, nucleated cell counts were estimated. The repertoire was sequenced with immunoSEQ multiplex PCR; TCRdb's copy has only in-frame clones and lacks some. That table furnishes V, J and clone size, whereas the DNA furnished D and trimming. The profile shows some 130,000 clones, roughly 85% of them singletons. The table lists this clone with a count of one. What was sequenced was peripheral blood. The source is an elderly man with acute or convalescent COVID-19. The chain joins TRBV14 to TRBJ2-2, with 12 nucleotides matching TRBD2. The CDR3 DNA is TGTGCCAGCAGCCCCTTAGGACTAGCGGGATTCACCGGGGAGCTGTTTTTT. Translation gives CASSPLGLAGFTGELFF.